The 2 T cell receptor beta chains below were found in one sample sequenced in a study of blood T cells in healthy people across ages. A second PCR of roughly 7 to 11 cycles used a sample-barcoded 5' primer and a J-beta primer mix. TCRdb used MiXCR to reprocess the 5' RACE reads, holding one entry per CDR3 protein. Of about 900,000 distinct CDR3 sequences listed, approximately 67% are singletons. The specimen was blood. Receptor source: a man younger than 45 in good health.

The rearrangement joins TRBV28 to TRBJ1-1, with unresolved D. V dropped 3 bases and J dropped 4 bases, with 6 bases sitting between them. CDR3 length equals 12 residues. Looked up from germline, CDR1 is MDHEN and CDR2 is SYDVKM. CDR3 residues: CASSFAPTEAFF. As DNA, the CDR3 is TGTGCCAGCAGTTTTGCACCCACTGAAGCTTTCTTT.

This chain joins TRBV7-8 and TRBJ1-1; 8 bases agree with TRBD1. V shed 8 bases and J 5 bases; nucleotides not matched to a gene: 7. CDR1 and CDR2 from the germline V gene are SGHVS and FQNEAQ. CDR3 length: 13 residues. Here the CDR3 DNA reads TGTGCCAGCTGCCAGGGGGCTACGACTGAAGCTTTCTTT. Translation: CASCQGATTEAFF.